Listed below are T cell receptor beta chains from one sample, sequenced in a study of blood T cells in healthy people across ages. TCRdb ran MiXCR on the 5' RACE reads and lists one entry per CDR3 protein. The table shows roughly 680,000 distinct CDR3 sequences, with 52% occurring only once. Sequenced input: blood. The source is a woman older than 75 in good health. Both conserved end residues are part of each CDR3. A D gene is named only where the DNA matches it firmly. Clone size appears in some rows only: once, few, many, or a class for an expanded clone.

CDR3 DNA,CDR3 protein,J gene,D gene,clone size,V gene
TGTGCCAGCAGCTTAGGAACAGGGTCGAATTCACCCCTCCACTTT,CASSLGTGSNSPLHF,TRBJ1-6,-,few,TRBV7-2
TGTGCCAGCAGCTTAAAGGGACTAGCGGACAATGAGCAGTTCTTC,CASSLKGLADNEQFF,TRBJ2-1,TRBD2,-,TRBV7-9
TGTGCCATCATGGGGACTACGAATGAGCAGTTCTTC,CAIMGTTNEQFF,TRBJ2-1,TRBD2,-,TRBV10-3
TGTGCCAGCAGTGAATTAGGCAGTGCCTCCTACGAGCAGTACTTC,CASSELGSASYEQYF,TRBJ2-7,-,-,TRBV25-1
TGTGCCAGCAGCATCTCAGGGGGTGCGAGAAACACCGGGGAGCTGTTTTTT,CASSISGGARNTGELFF,TRBJ2-2,-,few,TRBV21-1
TGTGCCAGCAGCTTAGACGGATGGACAGGGAAAAATCAGCCCCAGCATTTT,CASSLDGWTGKNQPQHF,TRBJ1-5,TRBD1,-,TRBV7-2
TGCGCCAGTCGCGGGACCACCTTTTGGGTCGAGCAGTACTTC,CASRGTTFWVEQYF,TRBJ2-7,-,-,TRBV5-1
TGCGCCAGCAGACGGACAGGGGATATTCCAGATACGCAGTATTTT,CASRRTGDIPDTQYF,TRBJ2-3,TRBD1,-,TRBV4-1
TGTGCCAGCAGCCAAGGCGGGACTAGCGGGAGTAGGAGATACGCGTATTTT,CASSQGGTSGSRRYAYF,TRBJ2-3,TRBD2,-,TRBV3-1
TGTGCCAGCAGTTCCCCGCCAGTTAACTATGGCTACACCTTC,CASSSPPVNYGYTF,TRBJ1-2,-,many,TRBV6-6
TGCGCCAGCAGCCCGTTTGGGGCCGAACAGTATGGCTACACCTTC,CASSPFGAEQYGYTF,TRBJ1-2,-,-,TRBV5-1
TGTGCCAGCATCTCTTCATACAGGACAGCGTACCAAGAGACCCAGTACTTC,CASISSYRTAYQETQYF,TRBJ2-5,-,-,TRBV6-6
TGTGCCACCAGTGATGTCGGCGGGTCCACAGATACGCAGTATTTT,CATSDVGGSTDTQYF,TRBJ2-3,-,few,TRBV24-1
TGTGCCAGCAGTACCGCCTTCCGGCCCCTGGAGACCCAGTACTTC,CASSTAFRPLETQYF,TRBJ2-5,-,few,TRBV6-4
TGCGCCAGCAGCTTGGACCAGGGGGCTATCTATGGTGAGCAGTTCTTC,CASSLDQGAIYGEQFF,TRBJ2-1,TRBD1,-,TRBV5-1
TGTGCCAGCAGTTATGCCCGGACTAGCGGGGGGGCTGAGCAGTTCTTC,CASSYARTSGGAEQFF,TRBJ2-1,TRBD2,-,TRBV6-5
TGTGCCAGCAGAGAGGCAGGGCGAAATAATTCACCCCTCCACTTT,CASREAGRNNSPLHF,TRBJ1-6,-,-,TRBV28
TGCAGCGTTGTCATGCAGGACTATGGCTACACCTTC,CSVVMQDYGYTF,TRBJ1-2,-,-,TRBV29-1